This T cell receptor (beta chain) was sequenced for a study of shared clonotypes between healthy human individuals. Trimming pared 0 bases from V and 4 bases from J, leaving 12 bases between. Germline V gene data show CDR1 as SGHTA and CDR2 as FQGNSA. The CDR3 has 15 residues. Assay: immunoSEQ multiplex PCR; the TCRdb copy retains only in-frame clones and omits some. The data show some 300,000 clones, with around 70% seen just once and around 9.3% held by the top ten. This receptor was obtained from a young man in good health. The source material was memory CD4+ T cells sorted from blood. Stated subset: CD45RA-negative fraction. V is TRBV7-2 and J is TRBJ1-2, with D tentatively TRBD1 (6 bases). CDR3: CASSLAPGVVYGYTF. The DNA of the CDR3 is TGTGCCAGCAGCTTAGCGCCAGGGGTCGTCTATGGCTACACCTTC.